The clone carrying this T cell receptor (beta chain) was detected a few times. What it binds is not known. This sample was taken from a study of OX40 agonist ivuxolimab in advanced cancers. For the study at large: At approximately 80% male, the cohort had a mean age of 60 years, ranging from about 20 to 79.

Using immunoSEQ multiplex PCR, the repertoire was profiled, and TCRdb retains in-frame clones only, with some absent. The sample yields about 38,000 clones, about nine tenths seen once. General study points: CD8+ T cells averaged more expanded clones than CD4+. Specificity for antigen went undetermined in the expanded peripheral T cells.

V lost 5 bases and J 7 bases, leaving 15 bases between the germline ends. Germline V gene sequence: CDR1 MNHGY, CDR2 SAAAGT. There are 14 residues in the CDR3. The chain joins TRBV6-8 to TRBJ1-5, with unresolved D. This clonotype originated in an adult with an advanced solid tumor such as melanoma, head and neck, liver or kidney cancer. Sequenced here: CD4+ or CD8+ T cells sorted from blood, sampled in a trial of the OX40 agonist ivuxolimab. The CDR3 DNA reads TGTGCCAGCAGTGAATCTTTAGGGAGCCAGCCCCAGCATTTT. This sequence encodes CASSESLGSQPQHF.